This is a list of T cell receptor beta chains from one sample in a study of T cell responses to AZD1222 COVID-19 vaccine. Repertoires were generated with immunoSEQ multiplex PCR, while TCRdb's copy carries only in-frame clones and drops some. The sample lists under 95,000 clones; roughly 88% were seen once. The material was peripheral blood, obtained 28 days after the second AZD1222 dose. The origin of the receptors is an adult who received the AZD1222 COVID-19 vaccine. Each CDR3 is given with its conserved first and last residue. Each record gives: V gene, D gene, clone size, J gene, CDR3 protein, CDR3 DNA. The D gene is left open where the match is weak. Size values are once, few and many counts, or a class for expanded clones, and some rows have none.

v_gene: TRBV7-2
d_gene: -
abundance: -
j_gene: TRBJ1-5
CDR3aa: CASSLVVGNQPQHF
CDR3nt: TGTGCCAGCAGCTTAGTAGTAGGGAATCAGCCCCAGCATTTT

v_gene: TRBV9
d_gene: TRBD2
abundance: -
j_gene: TRBJ2-3
CDR3aa: CASTPGTSDYTDTQYF
CDR3nt: TGTGCCAGCACCCCCGGGACTAGCGATTACACAGATACGCAGTATTTT

v_gene: TRBV3-1/TRBV3-2
d_gene: TRBD1
abundance: -
j_gene: TRBJ1-4
CDR3aa: CASSQGQGLGEKLFF
CDR3nt: TGTGCCAGCAGCCAAGGACAGGGTCTCGGCGAAAAACTGTTTTTT

v_gene: TRBV20-1
d_gene: -
abundance: -
j_gene: TRBJ2-5
CDR3aa: CSASRGVQETQYF
CDR3nt: TGCAGTGCTAGTAGGGGGGTCCAAGAGACCCAGTACTTC

v_gene: TRBV3-1/TRBV3-2
d_gene: -
abundance: -
j_gene: TRBJ1-2
CDR3aa: CASSQDWQGTNYGYTF
CDR3nt: TGTGCCAGCAGTCAAGATTGGCAGGGAACTAACTATGGCTACACCTTC

v_gene: TRBV10-2
d_gene: TRBD1
abundance: -
j_gene: TRBJ1-1
CDR3aa: CASSERDSKNTEAFF
CDR3nt: TGCGCCAGCAGCGAAAGGGACAGTAAGAACACTGAAGCTTTCTTT

v_gene: TRBV6-5
d_gene: -
abundance: -
j_gene: TRBJ1-6
CDR3aa: CASSLDPSGNSPLHF
CDR3nt: TGTGCCAGCAGTTTGGACCCTTCGGGGAATTCGCCCCTCCACTTT

v_gene: TRBV7-8
d_gene: TRBD1
abundance: -
j_gene: TRBJ2-7
CDR3aa: CASSPTDRAKYEQYF
CDR3nt: TGTGCCAGCAGCCCGACGGACAGGGCGAAATACGAGCAGTACTTC

v_gene: TRBV9
d_gene: TRBD1
abundance: -
j_gene: TRBJ2-7
CDR3aa: CASSVRDRGHEQYF
CDR3nt: TGTGCCAGCAGCGTACGGGACAGGGGCCACGAGCAGTACTTC

v_gene: TRBV12-3/TRBV12-4
d_gene: -
abundance: once
j_gene: TRBJ2-7
CDR3aa: CASSLGPGYEQYF
CDR3nt: TGTGCCAGCAGTTTAGGGCCAGGGTACGAGCAGTACTTC

v_gene: TRBV2
d_gene: -
abundance: -
j_gene: TRBJ2-7
CDR3aa: CASSEVWGYEQYF
CDR3nt: TGTGCCAGCAGTGAAGTGTGGGGTTACGAGCAGTACTTC

v_gene: TRBV11-2
d_gene: -
abundance: -
j_gene: TRBJ2-1
CDR3aa: CASSLELGSSVDEQFF
CDR3nt: TGTGCCAGCAGCTTAGAGCTCGGCTCAAGTGTCGATGAGCAGTTCTTC

v_gene: TRBV5-1
d_gene: -
abundance: -
j_gene: TRBJ2-3
CDR3aa: CASSLSLIDTQYF
CDR3nt: TGCGCCAGCAGCTTGTCCCTAATAGATACGCAGTATTTT

v_gene: TRBV5-1
d_gene: -
abundance: -
j_gene: TRBJ2-2
CDR3aa: CASRLGQNTGELFF
CDR3nt: TGCGCCAGCCGACTAGGACAAAACACCGGGGAGCTGTTTTTT

v_gene: TRBV6-2/TRBV6-3
d_gene: TRBD1
abundance: -
j_gene: TRBJ1-5
CDR3aa: CASSYSTGVGNQPQHF
CDR3nt: TGTGCCAGCAGTTACTCTACAGGGGTGGGCAATCAGCCCCAGCATTTT

v_gene: TRBV28
d_gene: TRBD2
abundance: once
j_gene: TRBJ2-1
CDR3aa: CASSHRTSGGSYNEQFF
CDR3nt: TGTGCCAGCAGTCACCGGACTAGCGGGGGATCATACAATGAGCAGTTCTTC

v_gene: TRBV4-1
d_gene: -
abundance: -
j_gene: TRBJ1-2
CDR3aa: CASSPSQGLDYGYTF
CDR3nt: TGCGCCAGCAGCCCATCTCAGGGGCTAGACTATGGCTACACCTTC

v_gene: TRBV5-1
d_gene: -
abundance: -
j_gene: TRBJ1-4
CDR3aa: CASSLTRGGATNEKLFF
CDR3nt: TGCGCCAGCAGCTTAACGCGCGGGGGTGCAACTAATGAAAAACTGTTTTTT

v_gene: TRBV5-8
d_gene: -
abundance: -
j_gene: TRBJ1-5
CDR3aa: CAGHRDPQPQHF
CDR3nt: TGTGCCGGCCACAGGGACCCTCAGCCCCAGCATTTT

v_gene: TRBV2
d_gene: -
abundance: -
j_gene: TRBJ2-7
CDR3aa: CASSEIVGLQHHEQYF
CDR3nt: TGTGCCAGCAGTGAAATTGTGGGACTTCAACACCACGAGCAGTACTTC

v_gene: TRBV13
d_gene: -
abundance: -
j_gene: TRBJ2-2
CDR3aa: CASSLGLFTGELFF
CDR3nt: TGTGCCAGCAGCTTAGGTCTCTTTACCGGGGAGCTGTTTTTT

v_gene: TRBV27
d_gene: -
abundance: few
j_gene: TRBJ2-7
CDR3aa: CASTGGVAWYF
CDR3nt: TGTGCCAGCACCGGCGGGGTCGCTTGGTACTTC

v_gene: TRBV3-1/TRBV3-2
d_gene: -
abundance: -
j_gene: TRBJ1-4
CDR3aa: CASSHYRQASNEKLFF
CDR3nt: TGTGCCAGCAGCCATTACAGACAGGCGAGTAATGAAAAACTGTTTTTT

v_gene: TRBV14
d_gene: TRBD2
abundance: -
j_gene: TRBJ2-5
CDR3aa: CASSALKRGNVETQYF
CDR3nt: TGTGCCAGCAGCGCCTTGAAGCGGGGAAACGTCGAGACCCAGTACTTC

v_gene: TRBV12-5
d_gene: -
abundance: -
j_gene: TRBJ1-1
CDR3aa: CASALGRVKNTEAFF
CDR3nt: TGTGCTAGTGCCCTAGGGAGGGTGAAGAACACTGAAGCTTTCTTT

v_gene: TRBV18
d_gene: -
abundance: -
j_gene: TRBJ1-4
CDR3aa: CASSPLQDMAEKLFF
CDR3nt: TGTGCCAGCTCACCGCTCCAGGACATGGCCGAAAAACTGTTTTTT

v_gene: TRBV12-3/TRBV12-4
d_gene: TRBD1
abundance: few
j_gene: TRBJ1-1
CDR3aa: CASNRGDTEAFF
CDR3nt: TGTGCCAGCAACAGGGGCGACACTGAAGCTTTCTTT

v_gene: TRBV2
d_gene: -
abundance: few
j_gene: TRBJ1-2
CDR3aa: CASSQGQSHYGYTF
CDR3nt: TGTGCCAGCAGCCAAGGACAGTCGCACTATGGCTACACCTTC